This T cell receptor (beta chain) was profiled in a study of control samples from healthy donors and cancer patients (dated by TCRdb to 2019 to 2021). Turning to this clone: Its antigen is still unknown. The sample holds no much larger clone one base away, and base qualities are not on file.

The protocol used for the library was the immunoSEQ multiplex PCR assay. Here the immuneACCESS table is served through TCRdb, limited to in-frame sequences with V and J called. Missing clones are a known gap in these copies; in checked studies unresolved V genes cover under half, and the rest lacks a known reason. The sample table records 100,000 to 150,000 clones; 85% to 95% of these occur just once. Around 0.6% of the sample goes to the ten largest clones. According to the germline V gene, CDR1 reads SGHRS and CDR2 reads YFSETQ. The CDR3 runs 11 residues from the cysteine to the phenylalanine. The read is trimmed to its CDR3 DNA, 33 bases read in frame from base 1. The trim is 3 bases for V and 13 bases for J, with a gap of 13 bases between the germline ends.

This TCR was recovered from an elderly man with head and neck cancer. Sequenced input: PBMCs. The chain uses TRBV5-1 and TRBJ1-2, with the D gene not confidently named. The DNA is as follows: TGCGCCAGCAGCTCCGACGGCGTAGGCACCTTC. Its protein product is CASSSDGVGTF.